This TCR beta chain was identified in a study of CD8 T cells in Susac syndrome (dated by TCRdb to about 2019). Describing the broader study: Among the sequenced Susac syndrome patients, 5 or 6 had clinically active disease and fewer than 10 were in clinical remission. Repertoire sequencing was used to test whether CD8+ T cell activation and differentiation in Susac syndrome was antigen driven. At the time of blood withdrawal, Susac syndrome patients were either therapy-naive, taking corticosteroids (with some also receiving IVIg), or on IVIg alone. The investigation overall reported the following: No clonal expansion was detected in the CD4+ T cell repertoire of Susac syndrome patients. The number of individuals in the TCR sequencing and HLA analysis was acknowledged as relatively small.

RNA was extracted with the RNeasy kit and roughly 0.45 to 1 ug was reverse transcribed using random hexamers. The immunoSEQ multiplex PCR assay, which covers 54 Vbeta and 13 Jbeta segments, was used to amplify TCR beta CDR3 regions. To correct PCR amplification bias, a synthetic template baseline was used for both primer optimization and computational correction. From the authors' description of their analysis: Reads were annotated to V, D and J genes per IMGT and analyzed with immunoSEQ Analyzer, keeping only productive sequences. Clonality was computed as one minus Shannon entropy normalized by log2 of the number of productive unique sequences. Public and private clones were assessed among the 100 most prevalent clones of each patient and control. Clones were defined as Susac-specific when absent from the healthy and MS cohorts, from approximately 1,100 published viral clones and from other ImmuneACCESS disease sequences. The public reads were run again by TCRdb, first through fastp at Q25 and then through MiXCR, and only productive beta chains were kept. Duplicate CDR3 protein sequences are folded into a single record with the most common DNA and genes. It is TCRdb's table, rather than the study itself, that gives the V and J calls and clone size. This sample lists about 180,000 distinct CDR3 sequences; roughly 94% were detected once. 0.085% to 0.1% of the sample lies in the top ten.

Peripheral blood CD8+ and CD4+ T cells from healthy donors, Susac syndrome patients and multiple sclerosis patients were profiled by high-throughput TCR beta sequencing. Susac syndrome patients met recently defined diagnostic criteria for definite or probable disease. Bulk CD8+ and CD4+ T cells were purified magnetically by negative isolation, whereas CD8+ TEMRA cells were enriched by FACS. Blood was drawn into EDTA tubes, processed within 24 hours, and PBMCs were isolated by density gradient centrifugation. PBMCs destined for TCR sequencing were cryopreserved in liquid nitrogen and later thawed in a 37 °C water bath. Purity of sorted or isolated CD4+, CD8+ and CD8+ TEMRA cells was at least 90%. As encoded in the germline V gene (reference sequence), CDR1 is LNHDA while CDR2 is SQIVND. The CDR3 spans 15 residues, from the cysteine through the phenylalanine. Solely the CDR3 DNA is kept, with 45 bases framed from the first base. A distance of 20 bases separates the germline ends of V and J, which lose 8 bases and 4 bases respectively.

A note on this clonotype: Its antigen is currently not known. Base qualities were left out, and no much larger clone turns up one base away.

The chain is encoded by TRBV19 joined to TRBJ1-2; the D gene remains uncertain. The sequenced material came from CD4+ T cells from PBMCs. The receptor was isolated from a human donor with Susac syndrome. The CDR3 region has the sequence CASGGAGIVTYGYTF. The DNA sequence follows: TGTGCCAGTGGAGGCGCTGGAATAGTGACCTATGGCTACACCTTC.